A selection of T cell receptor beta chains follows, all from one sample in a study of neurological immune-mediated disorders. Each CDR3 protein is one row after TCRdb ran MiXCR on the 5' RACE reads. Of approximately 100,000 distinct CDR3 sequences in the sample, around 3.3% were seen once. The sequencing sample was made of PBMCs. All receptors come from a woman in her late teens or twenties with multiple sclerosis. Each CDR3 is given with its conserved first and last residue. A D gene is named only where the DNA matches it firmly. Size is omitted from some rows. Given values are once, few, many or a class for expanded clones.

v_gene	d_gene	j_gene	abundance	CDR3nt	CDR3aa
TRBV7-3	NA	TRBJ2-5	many	TGTGCCAGCAGCTTAACCAGTTCAGGGTGGGAGACCCAGTACTTC	CASSLTSSGWETQYF
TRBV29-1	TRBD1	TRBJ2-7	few	TGCAGCTATCCGGGACAGGGGGTTCTGTACCTTCAGCCTTACGAGCAGTACTTC	CSYPGQGVLYLQPYEQYF
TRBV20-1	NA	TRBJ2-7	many	TGCAGTGCTAAATCCGGGAGAGGCACCTACGAGCAGTACTTC	CSAKSGRGTYEQYF
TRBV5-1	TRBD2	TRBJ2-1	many	TGCGCCAGCAGCCGGCCAAATAGCGGGAGGGGAACTGAGCAGTTCTTC	CASSRPNSGRGTEQFF
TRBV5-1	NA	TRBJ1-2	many	TGCGCCAGCAGCTTGGTGGGGCAGGGGCTCTATGGCTACACCTTC	CASSLVGQGLYGYTF
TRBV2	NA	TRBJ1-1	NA	TGTGCCAGCAGTGTTTGGACATCTGAAGCTTTCTTT	CASSVWTSEAFF
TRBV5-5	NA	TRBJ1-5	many	TGTGCCAGCAGCTTCCCTGATCAGGGCAAACGAGATCAGCCCCAGCATTTT	CASSFPDQGKRDQPQHF
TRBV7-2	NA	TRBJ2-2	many	TGTGCCAGCAGCCCCCGGGGGCCTAACACGGTCGCGAACACCGGGGAGCTGTTTTTT	CASSPRGPNTVANTGELFF
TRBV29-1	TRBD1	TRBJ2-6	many	TGCAGCGTTACAGGGGCCGCCTCTGGGGCCAACGTCCTGACTTTC	CSVTGAASGANVLTF
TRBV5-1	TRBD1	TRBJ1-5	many	TGCGCCAGCAGCTTGGGGACAGGGGCGGGTCAGCCCCAGCATTTT	CASSLGTGAGQPQHF
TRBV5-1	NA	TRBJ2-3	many	TGCGCCAGCAGCTGGAGCACAGATACGCAGTATTTT	CASSWSTDTQYF
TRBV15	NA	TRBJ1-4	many	TGTGCCACCAGCAGAGATGGGGGCCCGGGGGAAAAACTGTTTTTT	CATSRDGGPGEKLFF
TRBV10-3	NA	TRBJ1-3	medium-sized	TGTGCCATCAGTGAGGAGGAGGGGGTCCTCCTTGGAAACACCATATATTTT	CAISEEEGVLLGNTIYF
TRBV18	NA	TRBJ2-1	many	TGTGCCAGCTCACCAGAGGAGAGGGATCTGAATGAGCAGTTCTTC	CASSPEERDLNEQFF
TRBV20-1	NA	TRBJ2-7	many	TGCAGTGCTAGAGGCGGGTTCCTCGAGCAGTACTTC	CSARGGFLEQYF
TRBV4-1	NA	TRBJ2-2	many	TGCGCCAGCAGCCACCCTCTCCGGAACACCGGGGAGCTGTTTTTT	CASSHPLRNTGELFF
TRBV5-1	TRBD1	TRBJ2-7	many	TGCGCCAGCAGCTTGGACGGGACAGGGGGCGCGGAGCAGTACTTC	CASSLDGTGGAEQYF
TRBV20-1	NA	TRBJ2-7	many	TGCAGTGCTAGCCTCTGGAGGGCTCGGACCTACGAGCAGTACTTC	CSASLWRARTYEQYF
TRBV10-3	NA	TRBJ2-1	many	TGTGCCATGTCGCGGTTTGGACAGTCCGATGAGCAGTTCTTC	CAMSRFGQSDEQFF
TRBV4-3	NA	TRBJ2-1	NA	TGCGCCAGCAGCCAACAGGGGATCGGTGAGCAGTTCTTC	CASSQQGIGEQFF
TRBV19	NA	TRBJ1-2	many	TGTGCCAGTAGTAGCGTCGCGGGACAAAGCTATGGCTACACCTTC	CASSSVAGQSYGYTF
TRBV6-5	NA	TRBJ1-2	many	TGTGCCAGCAGTTACTCGATGGGGTCCGGGGACTATGGCTACACCTTC	CASSYSMGSGDYGYTF
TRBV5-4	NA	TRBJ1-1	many	TGTGCCAGCAGCTACGGGACACACACTGAAGCTTTCTTT	CASSYGTHTEAFF
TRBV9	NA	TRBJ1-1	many	TGTGCCAGCGCCGACCCCGGGGGCTTATCGACTGAAGCTTTCTTT	CASADPGGLSTEAFF
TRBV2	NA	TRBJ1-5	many	TGTGCCAGCAGTCTTCACAGTCAGCCCCAGCATTTT	CASSLHSQPQHF
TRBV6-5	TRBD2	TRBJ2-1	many	TGTGCCAGCAGTTACCGGGAGGGCCATGAGCAGTTCTTC	CASSYREGHEQFF
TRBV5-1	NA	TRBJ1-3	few	TGCGCCAGCAGTCGGGACGGGCTCCACTCTGGAAACACCATATATTTT	CASSRDGLHSGNTIYF
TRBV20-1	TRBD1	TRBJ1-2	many	TGCAGTGCTCCTACAGGGGGAAACTATGGCTACACCTTC	CSAPTGGNYGYTF
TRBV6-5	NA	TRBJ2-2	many	TGTGCCAGCAGTCCCCCCGCCGGGGAGCTGTTTTTT	CASSPPAGELFF
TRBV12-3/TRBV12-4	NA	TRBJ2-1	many	TGTGCCAGCAGATCCGTAACGGGAGTTGGCGAGCAGTTCTTC	CASRSVTGVGEQFF
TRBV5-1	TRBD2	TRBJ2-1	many	TGCGCCAGCAGCTTTATGTCTAGCGGGGGGACTATATTATACAATGAGCAGTTCTTC	CASSFMSSGGTILYNEQFF
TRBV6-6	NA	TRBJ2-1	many	TGTGCCAGCAGTTACTCAAAGGAAGGCAATGAGCAGTTCTTC	CASSYSKEGNEQFF
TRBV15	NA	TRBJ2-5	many	TGTGCCACGACTCGACGCCCAGGGGGGTCAGAGACCCAGTACTTC	CATTRRPGGSETQYF
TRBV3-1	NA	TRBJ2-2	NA	TGTGCCAGCAGCAAGGGACCAGGGGGGACGAACACCGGGGAGCTGTTTTTT	CASSKGPGGTNTGELFF
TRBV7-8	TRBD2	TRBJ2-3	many	TGTGCCAGCAGCTTACGCCCGAGCGGGGGAGAAGCGCAGTATTTT	CASSLRPSGGEAQYF
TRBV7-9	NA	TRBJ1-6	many	TGTGCCAGCAGCTTACCACGGGGACCAGGTCTCCACTTT	CASSLPRGPGLHF
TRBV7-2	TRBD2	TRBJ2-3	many	TGTGCCAGCAGCTCCCCCACAGGGACTAGCGGGGGCCCTAGCACAGATACGCAGTATTTT	CASSSPTGTSGGPSTDTQYF
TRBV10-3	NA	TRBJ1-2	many	TGTGCCATCAGTGACAGCAGACTCTACACCTTC	CAISDSRLYTF
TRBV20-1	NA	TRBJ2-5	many	TGCAGTGCTAGAGGCCGGATGGAGGGGACCCAGTACTTC	CSARGRMEGTQYF
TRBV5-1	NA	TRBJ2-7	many	TGCGCCAGCAGCAGGGACGGGACGGACGGCGAGCAGTACTTC	CASSRDGTDGEQYF
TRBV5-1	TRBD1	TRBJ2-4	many	TGCGCCAGCAGCCCAGGGACAGGGGGCCCTAAAAACATTCAGTACTTC	CASSPGTGGPKNIQYF
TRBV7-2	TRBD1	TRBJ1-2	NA	TGTGCCAGCAGCCGGACAGGGGTGGTCGGTAGCTATGGCTACACCTTC	CASSRTGVVGSYGYTF
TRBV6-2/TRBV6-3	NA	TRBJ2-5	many	TGTGCCAGCACCAGGGGTCGGACTCGCCAAGAGACCCAGTACTTC	CASTRGRTRQETQYF
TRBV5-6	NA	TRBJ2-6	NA	TGTGCCAGCAGCTTGGTCGACGGCGGGGCCAACGTCCTGACTTTC	CASSLVDGGANVLTF
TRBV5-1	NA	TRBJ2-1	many	TGCGCCAGCGTCCGGTCGGGGAGCTCCTACAATGAGCAGTTCTTC	CASVRSGSSYNEQFF
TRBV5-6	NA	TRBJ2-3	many	TGTGCCAGCAGCTTCAAAACAGGGCCAGATACGCAGTATTTT	CASSFKTGPDTQYF
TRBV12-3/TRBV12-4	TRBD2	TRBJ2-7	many	TGTGCCAGCAGTTTAGCGTCTGGACTAGGAGTAGGCTACGAGCAGTACTTC	CASSLASGLGVGYEQYF
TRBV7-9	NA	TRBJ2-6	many	TGTGCCAGCGTCGTTAATCGGGACACACACTCTGGGGCCAACGTCCTGACTTTC	CASVVNRDTHSGANVLTF
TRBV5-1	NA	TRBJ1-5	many	TGCGCCAGCAGCTTCGAAGGTAGCAATCAGCCCCAGCATTTT	CASSFEGSNQPQHF
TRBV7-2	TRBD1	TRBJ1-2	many	TGTGCCAGCAGCTTAGGGACAGGGAACTATGGCTACACCTTC	CASSLGTGNYGYTF
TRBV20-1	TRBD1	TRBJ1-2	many	TGCAGTGCCACAGGGGACTATGGCTACACCTTC	CSATGDYGYTF
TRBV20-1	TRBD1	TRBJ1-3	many	TGCAGTGCTAGACCGGGACAGCAGATCTCTGGAAACACCATATATTTT	CSARPGQQISGNTIYF
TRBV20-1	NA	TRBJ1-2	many	TGCAGTGCTCTTTACCGTAATAACTATGGCTACACCTTC	CSALYRNNYGYTF
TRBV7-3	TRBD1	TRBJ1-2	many	TGTGCCAGCAGCTTAAGGGCAGGGGGCAGCTATGGCTACACCTTC	CASSLRAGGSYGYTF
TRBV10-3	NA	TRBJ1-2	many	TGTGCCATCAGTGAGTCGAACAGGGCTGGCTACACCTTC	CAISESNRAGYTF